This paragraph covers one T cell receptor (beta chain) sequence. Antigen specificity is unknown. Template switching created a universal primer site, and the cDNA included unique molecular identifiers. From the 5' RACE reads, TCRdb called clonotypes with MiXCR, one entry per CDR3 protein. In the table there are 350,000 to 600,000 distinct CDR3 sequences, 14% of which are singletons. Germline V gene sequence: CDR1 SGDLS, CDR2 YYNGEE. J gave up 3 bases and V 3 bases, and 14 bases lay outside the gene matches. This CDR3 region has 19 residues. This sample was taken from a study of identical twins. The study's findings and limits: Within monozygotic twins, out-of-frame TCR alpha sharing was underestimated by the models. Without tracking the same donors, conclusions rested on cross-sectional statistical analysis. Compared with unrelated sharing, twin-shared out-of-frame alpha sequences had more low-probability sequences.

The same data also contributed to another study, on yellow fever vaccine responses in identical twins.

The sequenced sample was CD4+ T cells sorted from blood. The source is a woman aged 18-29 years in good health. V usage is TRBV9 and J usage is TRBJ2-2, with 10 bases lining up with TRBD2. CDR3: CASSGRLAGGFSDTGELFF. The CDR3 DNA follows: TGTGCCAGCAGCGGACGACTAGCGGGCGGTTTTTCGGACACCGGGGAGCTGTTTTTT.